The clone carrying this TCR beta chain was observed once. The data originate from a study of control samples from healthy donors and cancer patients. Measured with immunoSEQ multiplex PCR; TCRdb has only the in-frame clones, and not every one. There are about 120,000 clones in the sample; 88% occur only once, and approximately 3.2% lies in the top ten. Trimming pared 3 bases from V and 5 bases from J, leaving 7 bases between. The CDR3 length is 13 residues. CDR1 is WNHNN, CDR2 SYGVQD, per germline (reference sequence). This clonotype originated in a middle-aged man in good health. The rearrangement uses TRBV10-1 and TRBJ1-4; unclear D gene. The sample was blood. This CDR3 reads CASSDFGNEKLFF. CDR3 DNA sequence: TGCGCCAGCAGTGATTTTGGGAATGAAAAACTGTTTTTT.